What follows are 22 T cell receptor beta chains derived from one specimen sequenced in a study of CD4 T cells in relation to SARS-CoV-2 and coronaviruses. The unexposed donors gave CD4+ T cells in about 2010-2019, prior to COVID-19. TCRdb keeps only in-frame clones here, not all; method: immunoSEQ multiplex PCR. The sample records some 65,000 clones, over 70% being singletons. The material sequenced was memory CD4+ T cells from PBMCs. The receptors derive from a human donor in good health.

The table lists this clone with a count of one. The chain employs TRBV28 and TRBJ1-1; D call uncertain. Germline lookup yields CDR1 MDHEN and CDR2 SYDVKM. The V gene lost 5 bases and the J gene lost 10 bases, with 14 bases spanning the gap. This CDR3 spans 12 amino acids. The CDR3 DNA is TGTGCCAGCAGTCCGGTAGTGTTGGGAGCTTTCTTT. Its translation is CASSPVVLGAFF.

The gene calls are TRBV3-1 (or the pseudogene TRBV3-2) and TRBJ1-5; possibly TRBD1 for D (6 bases). CDR3 length: 16 amino acids. CDR1 and CDR2 from the germline V gene are LGHDT and YNNKEL (reference sequence). The V and J ends lost 7 bases and 7 bases respectively, with 23 bases between them. CDR3 in DNA: TGTGCCAGCATGAATCCTTGGGGGCGGGAGAGGCAGCCCCAGCATTTT. Protein: CASMNPWGRERQPQHF.

There are a few counts of this clone. The gene calls are TRBV5-6 and TRBJ1-1, with unresolved D. Deletions cut 4 bases from V and 3 bases from J, with 19 bases between. Germline V CDR1 and CDR2: SGHDT, YYEEEE. The CDR3 is 16 amino acids. In DNA form, the CDR3 reads TGTGCCAGCAGCCCAAAGGACCCTCTTAGGGACACTGAAGCTTTCTTT. It translates to CASSPKDPLRDTEAFF.

The chain links TRBV5-1 to TRBJ1-6, with 12 bases aligning to TRBD1. V lost 0 bases and J lost 8; bases outside the gene matches: 6. CDR1 SGHRS and CDR2 YFSETQ come from the germline V gene. The CDR3 covers 17 residues. The CDR3 region is CASSLALGQGAYSPLHF. CDR3 nucleotide sequence: TGCGCCAGCAGCTTGGCCCTGGGACAGGGGGCTTATTCACCCCTCCACTTT.

This rearrangement joins TRBV7-9 to TRBJ1-2; D call uncertain. From germline, CDR1 is SEHNR and CDR2 FQNEAQ (reference sequence). Trimming stripped 7 bases from V and 8 bases from J, with 20 bases between. The CDR3 is 14 amino acids. This CDR3 reads CASTGMSLNGGYTF. The CDR3 coding sequence is TGTGCCAGCACCGGGATGTCCCTAAACGGGGGCTACACCTTC.

V gene TRBV3-1 (or the pseudogene TRBV3-2) combines with J gene TRBJ2-5, with D perhaps TRBD1 (5 bases). Germline CDR1 LGHDT, CDR2 YNNKEL (reference sequence). Between the trimmed V and J ends, which lost 4 bases and 3 bases, there was a span of 12 bases. This CDR3 has 14 amino acids. CDR3 DNA sequence: TGTGCCAGCAGCCCTCGGACAAGGGAAGAGACCCAGTACTTC. It translates to CASSPRTREETQYF.

CDR3 residues: CASSLLGGLNSPLHF. CDR3 nucleotides: TGTGCCAGCAGCTTATTAGGAGGGCTAAATTCACCCCTCCACTTT. The chain is built from TRBV7-2 and TRBJ1-6; D unclear. The CDR3 extends over 15 amino acids. Germline lookup yields CDR1 SGHTA and CDR2 FQGNSA. V lost 2 bases and J lost 7, with 12 bases in between.

The CDR3 loop is CASSPRDGLPNTEAFF. CDR3 nucleotides: TGCGCCAGCAGCCCTCGAGACGGACTACCGAACACTGAAGCTTTCTTT. The chain couples TRBV4-1 to TRBJ1-1; D unclear. Germline V gene lookup returns CDR1 MGHRA and CDR2 YSYEKL. The CDR3 is 16 amino acids. The V end was cut by 4 bases, the J end by 1 base, with 16 bases between.

The chain couples TRBV6-6 to TRBJ2-2, with TRBD2 identical over 13 bases. The CDR3 runs 16 residues. Per the germline V gene, CDR1 is MNHNY and CDR2 is SVGAGI (reference sequence). With V trimmed by 6 bases and J by 4 bases, 5 bases remained unmatched. In DNA, the CDR3 is TGTGCCAGCAGGCTACTAGCGGGGGGGCCCACCGGGGAGCTGTTTTTT. This translates into CASRLLAGGPTGELFF.

The J gene is TRBJ2-3, the V gene TRBV5-1; D might be TRBD1 (5 bases). Germline CDR1 and CDR2: SGHRS and YFSETQ. V lost 5 bases and J 5 bases, leaving 21 bases between the germline ends. This CDR3 is built from 16 residues. CDR3 nucleotide sequence: TGCGCCAGCAGTTCAGACCCTGCAGGGTGGAAAGATACGCAGTATTTT. Translation gives CASSSDPAGWKDTQYF.

The CDR3 region has the DNA TGTGCCAGCAGTCCAAGGGGACTAGCGGGGGCCTCCTACGAGCAGTACTTC. This encodes CASSPRGLAGASYEQYF. This chain uses TRBV28 with TRBJ2-7, with TRBD2 identical over 14 bases. Germline values: CDR1 MDHEN, CDR2 SYDVKM. V dropped 5 bases and J dropped 0; count of bases not matched to a gene: 6. This CDR3 comprises 17 residues.

The CDR3 DNA follows: TGCGCCAGCAGCCTCATCACGAGCAATGAGCAGTTCTTC. Its protein is CASSLITSNEQFF. The V gene is TRBV4-1, the J gene TRBJ2-1, with unresolved D. CDR1 MGHRA and CDR2 YSYEKL come from the germline V gene. The CDR3 is 13 amino acids. V was shortened by 4 bases and J by 6 bases, with 10 bases between the two germline ends.

The chain uses TRBV10-3 and TRBJ2-1; tentative D call: TRBD1 (7 bases). The CDR3 runs 13 residues. Trimming stripped 8 bases from V and 8 bases from J, with 16 bases between. Germline V gene data show CDR1 as ENHRY and CDR2 as SYGVKD. The CDR3 here is CAIGGTESDEQFF. The DNA for the CDR3 is TGTGCCATCGGCGGGACAGAATCGGATGAGCAGTTCTTC.

To note about this clone: This CDR3 is missing its conserved last phenylalanine or tryptophan, likely due to a read error. No DNA is shown, since the ends of the CDR3 on it are uncertain; the CDR3 is the one TCRdb lists. The chain is built from TRBV5-4 and TRBJ1-2. The CDR3 adds up to 9 amino acids, both ends counted. From germline, CDR1 is SGHNT and CDR2 YYREEE (reference sequence). The CDR3 is CASSLWVRC.

This chain connects TRBV4-2 to TRBJ1-5; 7 bases fit TRBD1. Trimming removed 3 bases from V and 2 bases from J; junction bases left unmatched: 1. The CDR3 contains 14 residues. In germline, CDR1 is LGHNA, CDR2 YNFKEQ. CDR3 in amino acids: CASSQTGRNQPQHF. CDR3 nucleotide sequence: TGTGCCAGCAGCCAGACAGGGCGCAATCAGCCCCAGCATTTT.

The chain uses TRBV3-1 (or the pseudogene TRBV3-2) and TRBJ1-2; 7 bases line up with TRBD1. J lost 7 bases, V lost 2 bases, and 7 bases had no gene match. Germline-derived CDR1 and CDR2 are LGHDT and YNNKEL (reference sequence). This CDR3 is built from 14 residues. CDR3 protein: CASSQSDRASGYTF. The CDR3 nucleotides are TGTGCCAGCAGCCAATCAGACAGGGCGAGTGGCTACACCTTC.

This sequence joins TRBV12-3 or TRBV12-4 and TRBJ2-7, with 8 bases aligning to TRBD1. V was clipped by 6 bases and J by 5 bases; unmatched bases: 6. This CDR3 has 13 amino acids. The DNA for the CDR3 is TGTGCCAGCAGGATAGACAGGGGCCACGAGCAGTACTTC. Translation: CASRIDRGHEQYF.

This chain links TRBV3-1 (or the pseudogene TRBV3-2) with TRBJ2-1; TRBD2 matches at 14 bases. The CDR3 spans 15 residues. CDR1 LGHDT and CDR2 YNNKEL come from the germline V gene (reference sequence). The junction had 3 bases not matched to a gene; V was cut back by 4 bases and J by 7 bases. The CDR3 nucleotides are TGTGCCAGCAGCCCCAGACTAGCGGGAGGGAATGAGCAGTTCTTC. Amino acid sequence: CASSPRLAGGNEQFF.

This clone was seen a single time. This sequence joins TRBV7-3 and TRBJ2-7; tentative D call: TRBD2 (6 bases). Deletions cut 5 bases from V and 4 bases from J, with 15 bases between. There are 14 residues in the CDR3. Germline CDR1 SGHTA, CDR2 FQGTGA. In nucleotides, the CDR3 is TGTGCCAGCAGCCAGTCCCCGGGGGATTACGAGCAGTACTTC. Translated, it gives CASSQSPGDYEQYF.

The genes are TRBV9 and TRBJ2-3; possible D gene TRBD1, 5 bases. The germline CDR1 and CDR2 sequences are SGDLS and YYNGEE. Trimming pared 0 bases from V and 5 bases from J, leaving 16 bases between. The CDR3 consists of 16 residues. The CDR3 region is CASSVGGGPEGDTQYF. CDR3 DNA: TGTGCCAGCAGCGTAGGGGGCGGCCCCGAAGGAGATACGCAGTATTTT.

The rearrangement joins TRBV19 to TRBJ2-1, with 10 bases lining up with TRBD1. V was pared by 5 bases and J by 4 bases, with 5 bases of the junction left unmatched. CDR3 size: 15 residues. Germline V gives CDR1 LNHDA, CDR2 SQIVND (reference sequence). In DNA, the CDR3 is TGTGCCAGTAGTGGCCGGGACAGGGGTTACAATGAGCAGTTCTTC. Translation: CASSGRDRGYNEQFF.

J is TRBJ1-5 and V is TRBV4-1; 7 nucleotides agree with TRBD1. Germline V CDR1 and CDR2: MGHRA, YSYEKL. V lost 5 bases to trimming and J lost 0 bases; unmatched junction nucleotides: 10. This CDR3 contains 17 residues. The CDR3 region has the DNA TGCGCCAGCAGCACCCGGACAGGAGCCGATAGCAATCAGCCCCAGCATTTT. The encoded protein is CASSTRTGADSNQPQHF.